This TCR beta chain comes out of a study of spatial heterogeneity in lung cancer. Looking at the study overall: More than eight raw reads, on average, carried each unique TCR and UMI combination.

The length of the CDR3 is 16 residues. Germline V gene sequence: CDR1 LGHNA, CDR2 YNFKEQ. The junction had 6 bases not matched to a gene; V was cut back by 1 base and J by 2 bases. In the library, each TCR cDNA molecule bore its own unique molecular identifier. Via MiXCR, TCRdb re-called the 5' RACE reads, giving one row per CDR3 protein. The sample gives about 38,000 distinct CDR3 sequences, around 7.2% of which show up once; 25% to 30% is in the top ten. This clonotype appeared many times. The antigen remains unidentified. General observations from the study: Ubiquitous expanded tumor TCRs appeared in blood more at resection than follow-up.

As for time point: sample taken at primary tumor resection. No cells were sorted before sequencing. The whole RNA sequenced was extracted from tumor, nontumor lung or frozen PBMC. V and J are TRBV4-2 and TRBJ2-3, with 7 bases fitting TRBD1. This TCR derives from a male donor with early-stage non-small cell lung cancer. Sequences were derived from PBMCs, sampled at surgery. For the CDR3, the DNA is TGTGCCAGCAGCCAAGTTGTAGGACAGGACACAGATACGCAGTATTTT. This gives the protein CASSQVVGQDTDTQYF.